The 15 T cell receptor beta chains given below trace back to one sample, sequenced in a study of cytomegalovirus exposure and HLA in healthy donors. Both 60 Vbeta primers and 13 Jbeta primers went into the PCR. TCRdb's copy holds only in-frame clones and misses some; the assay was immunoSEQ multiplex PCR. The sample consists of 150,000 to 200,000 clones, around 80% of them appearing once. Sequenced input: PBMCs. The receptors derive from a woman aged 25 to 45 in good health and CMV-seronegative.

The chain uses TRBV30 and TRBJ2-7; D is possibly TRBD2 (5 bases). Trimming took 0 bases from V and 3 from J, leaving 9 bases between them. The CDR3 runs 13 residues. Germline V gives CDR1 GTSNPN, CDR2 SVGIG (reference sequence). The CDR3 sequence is CAWSVDYNYEQYF. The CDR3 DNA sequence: TGTGCCTGGAGTGTAGACTACAACTACGAGCAGTACTTC.

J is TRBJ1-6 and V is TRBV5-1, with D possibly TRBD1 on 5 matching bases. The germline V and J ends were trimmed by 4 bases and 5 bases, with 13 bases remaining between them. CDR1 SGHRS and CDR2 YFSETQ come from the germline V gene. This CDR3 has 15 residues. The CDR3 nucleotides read TGCGCCAGCAGCCTTGGACCGGGGGATAATTCACCCCTCCACTTT. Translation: CASSLGPGDNSPLHF.

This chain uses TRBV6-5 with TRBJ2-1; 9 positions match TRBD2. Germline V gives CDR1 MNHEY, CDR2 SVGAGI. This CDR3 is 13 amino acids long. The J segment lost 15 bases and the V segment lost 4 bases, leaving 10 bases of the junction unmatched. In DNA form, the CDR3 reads TGTGCCAGCAGTTTCGGACTAGCGCGCGCCCCGTTCTTC. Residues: CASSFGLARAPFF.

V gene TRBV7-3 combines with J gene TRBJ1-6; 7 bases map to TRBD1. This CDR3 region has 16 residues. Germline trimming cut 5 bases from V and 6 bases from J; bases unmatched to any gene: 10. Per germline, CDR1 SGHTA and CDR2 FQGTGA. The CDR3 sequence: CASSLLNRDSNSPLHF. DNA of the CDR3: TGTGCCAGCAGCCTACTCAACCGGGACAGTAATTCACCCCTCCACTTT.

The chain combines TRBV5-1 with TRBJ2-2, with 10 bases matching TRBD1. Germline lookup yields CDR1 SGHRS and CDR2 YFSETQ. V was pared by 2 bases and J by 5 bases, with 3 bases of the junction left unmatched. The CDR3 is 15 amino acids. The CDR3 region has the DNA TGCGCCAGCAGCTTTAGGACAGGGGGGACCGGGGAGCTGTTTTTT. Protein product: CASSFRTGGTGELFF.

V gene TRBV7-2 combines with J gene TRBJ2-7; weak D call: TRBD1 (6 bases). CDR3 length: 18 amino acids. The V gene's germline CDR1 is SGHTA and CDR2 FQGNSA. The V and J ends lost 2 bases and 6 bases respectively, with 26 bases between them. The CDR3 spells CASSLKVDRAGTPFEQYF. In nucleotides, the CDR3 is TGTGCCAGCAGCTTAAAGGTTGACCGGGCCGGGACACCCTTCGAGCAGTACTTC.

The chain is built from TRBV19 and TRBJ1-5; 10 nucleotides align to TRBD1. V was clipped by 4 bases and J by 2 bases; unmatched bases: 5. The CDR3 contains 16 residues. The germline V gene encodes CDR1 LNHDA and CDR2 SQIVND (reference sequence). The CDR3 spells CASSTDRGPGNQPQHF. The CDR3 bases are TGTGCCAGTAGTACTGACAGGGGGCCTGGCAATCAGCCCCAGCATTTT. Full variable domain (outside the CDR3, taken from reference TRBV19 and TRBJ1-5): DGGITQSPKYLFRKEGQNVTLSCEQNLNHDAMYWYRQDPGQGLRLIYYSQIVNDFQKGDIAEGYSVSREKKESFPLTVTSAQKNPTAFYLCASSTDRGPGNQPQHFGDGTRLSIL.

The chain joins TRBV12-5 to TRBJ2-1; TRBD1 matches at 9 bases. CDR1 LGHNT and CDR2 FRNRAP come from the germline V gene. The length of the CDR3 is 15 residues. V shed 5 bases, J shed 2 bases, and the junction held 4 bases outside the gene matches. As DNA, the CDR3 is TGTGCTAGTGGTCAAGGACAGGGGCCCTACAATGAGCAGTTCTTC. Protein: CASGQGQGPYNEQFF. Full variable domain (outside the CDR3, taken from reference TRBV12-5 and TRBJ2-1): DARVTQTPRHKVTEMGQEVTMRCQPILGHNTVFWYRQTMMQGLELLAYFRNRAPLDDSGMPKDRFSAEMPDATLATLKIQPSEPRDSAVYFCASGQGQGPYNEQFFGPGTRLTVL.

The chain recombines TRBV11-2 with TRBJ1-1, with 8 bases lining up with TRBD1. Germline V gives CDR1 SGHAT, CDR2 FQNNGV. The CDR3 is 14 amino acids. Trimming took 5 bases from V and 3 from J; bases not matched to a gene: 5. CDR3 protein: CASSLMTGDTEAFF. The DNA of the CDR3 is TGTGCCAGCAGCCTCATGACAGGGGACACTGAAGCTTTCTTT. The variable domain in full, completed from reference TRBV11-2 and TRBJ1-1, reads EAGVAQSPRYKIIEKRQSVAFWCNPISGHATLYWYQQILGQGPKLLIQFQNNGVVDDSQLPKDRFSAERLKGVDSTLKIQPAKLEDSAVYLCASSLMTGDTEAFFGQGTRLTVV.

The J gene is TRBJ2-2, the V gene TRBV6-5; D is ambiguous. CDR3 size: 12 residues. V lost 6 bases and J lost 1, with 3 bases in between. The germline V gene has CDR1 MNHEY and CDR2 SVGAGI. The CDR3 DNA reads TGTGCCAGCAGCAAGAACACCGGGGAGCTGTTTTTT. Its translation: CASSKNTGELFF.

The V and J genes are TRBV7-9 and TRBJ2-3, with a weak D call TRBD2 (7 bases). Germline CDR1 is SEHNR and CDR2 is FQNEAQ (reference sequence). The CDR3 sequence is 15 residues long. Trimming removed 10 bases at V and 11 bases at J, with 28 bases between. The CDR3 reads CATGPGGPGAGRQYF. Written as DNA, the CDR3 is TGTGCCACAGGCCCCGGGGGGCCAGGGGCGGGACGGCAGTATTTT.

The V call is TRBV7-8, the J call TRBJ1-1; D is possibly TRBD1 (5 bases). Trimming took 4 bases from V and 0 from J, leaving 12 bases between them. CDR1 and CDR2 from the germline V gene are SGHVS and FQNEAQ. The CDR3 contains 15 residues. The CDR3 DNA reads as TGTGCCAGCAGCTGGGGTACAGGCTTGAACACTGAAGCTTTCTTT. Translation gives CASSWGTGLNTEAFF.

The DNA of the CDR3 is TGTGCCAGCAGCCCCACAGGGGGCATCACTGGAAACACCATATATTTT. Protein sequence: CASSPTGGITGNTIYF. This chain joins TRBV27 and TRBJ1-3; 9 bases are shared with TRBD1. V was clipped by 6 bases and J by 2 bases; unmatched bases: 8. This CDR3 spans 16 amino acids. Germline V gene data show CDR1 as MNHEY and CDR2 as SMNVEV (reference sequence).

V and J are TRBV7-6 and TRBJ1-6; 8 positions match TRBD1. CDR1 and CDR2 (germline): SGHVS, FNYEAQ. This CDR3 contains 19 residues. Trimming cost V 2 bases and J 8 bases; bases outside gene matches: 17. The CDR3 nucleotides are TGTGCCAGCAGCTTAAGGCCGTCCGGGACAGGCCGAATGGATTCACCCCTCCACTTT. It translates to CASSLRPSGTGRMDSPLHF.

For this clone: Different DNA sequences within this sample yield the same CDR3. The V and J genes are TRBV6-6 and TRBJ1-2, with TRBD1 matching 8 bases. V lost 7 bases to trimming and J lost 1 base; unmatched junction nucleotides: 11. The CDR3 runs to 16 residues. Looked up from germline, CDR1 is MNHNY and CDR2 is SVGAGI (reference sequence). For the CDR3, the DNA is TGTGCCAGCACTATAACCGGGACAGGAGTTAACTATGGCTACACCTTC. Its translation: CASTITGTGVNYGYTF.